These 31 T cell receptor beta chains originate from one sample sequenced in a study of T-cell memory formation after mild COVID-19. TCRdb re-called the 5' RACE reads through MiXCR, storing one row per CDR3 protein. This repertoire shows 100,000 to 150,000 distinct CDR3 sequences, around 6.3% found once; its top ten account for roughly 2%. The sequenced sample consisted of PBMCs or a T cell subset sorted from them (not recorded which). These receptors originate from an adult woman who had mild COVID-19 (a few samples of this study predate the infection). Cell type and time point are not known.

CDR3 nucleotides: TGTGCCAGCAATTGGTCCGGCTACGAGCAGTACTTC. Residues: CASNWSGYEQYF. The V and J genes are TRBV2 and TRBJ2-7, with D unclear. Germline values: CDR1 SNHLY, CDR2 FYNNEI. V was shortened by 7 bases and J by 3 bases, with 10 bases between the two germline ends. This CDR3 region has 12 residues.

This clonotype was observed a few times. The CDR3 DNA is TGTGCCAGCCTAGGCGGGCGGAGGGACGGCAATCAGCCCCAGCATTTT. Translating it yields CASLGGRRDGNQPQHF. This rearrangement joins TRBV6-1 to TRBJ1-5, with a tentative D call TRBD1 (5 bases). Trimming stripped 8 bases from V and 2 bases from J, with 19 bases between. The CDR3 covers 16 residues. Per germline, CDR1 MNHNS and CDR2 SASEGT.

The V gene is TRBV20-1, the J gene TRBJ2-7; no definite D call. The ends were cut back, 3 bases at V and 1 base at J, with 10 bases in the middle. The CDR3 sequence is 13 residues long. The V gene's germline CDR1 is DFQATT and CDR2 SNEGSKA (reference sequence). The CDR3 sequence: CSASSVGSYEQYF. The CDR3 region has the DNA TGCAGTGCTAGCTCGGTAGGGTCCTACGAGCAGTACTTC.

Ten or more counts support this clonotype. V is TRBV3-1 and J is TRBJ1-2; unclear D gene. The CDR3 is 13 amino acids. V was cut by 7 bases and J by 2 bases, with 11 bases left in between. Germline assignment: CDR1 LGHDT and CDR2 YNNKEL (reference sequence). CDR3 sequence (DNA): TGTGCCAGCAACCCCTCGGGCAACTATGGCTACACCTTC. Translating gives CASNPSGNYGYTF.

This clonotype appeared a few times. The chain joins TRBV30 to TRBJ2-3, with D possibly being TRBD2 (5 bases). CDR3 length: 16 amino acids. Germline CDR1 GTSNPN, CDR2 SVGIG (reference sequence). The germline V and J ends were trimmed by 0 bases and 0 bases, with 13 bases remaining between them. For the CDR3, the DNA is TGTGCCTGGAGTGTAGGAGGCTCCGCTAGCACAGATACGCAGTATTTT. Amino acids: CAWSVGGSASTDTQYF.

The V gene is TRBV20-1, the J gene TRBJ2-1; D gene ambiguous. CDR1 is DFQATT and CDR2 is SNEGSKA in the germline V gene (reference sequence). Trimming shortened V by 0 bases and J by 3 bases, and 9 bases separated the two germline ends. CDR3 length: 14 amino acids. DNA for the CDR3: TGCAGTGCTAGAGATACACTACTCTACAATGAGCAGTTCTTC. This sequence encodes CSARDTLLYNEQFF.

The chain uses TRBV7-6 and TRBJ2-1; 7 bases map to TRBD2. J gave up 10 bases and V 4 bases, and 7 bases lay outside the gene matches. The CDR3 is 13 amino acids. Germline-derived CDR1 and CDR2 are SGHVS and FNYEAQ. CDR3 protein: CASSSSGEKEQFF. CDR3 nucleotides: TGTGCCAGCAGCTCGAGCGGGGAAAAAGAGCAGTTCTTC. The full variable domain, in which reference TRBV7-6 and TRBJ2-1 provide the parts outside the CDR3, is GAGVSQSPRYKVTKRGQDVALRCDPISGHVSLYWYRQALGQGPEFLTYFNYEAQQDKSGLPNDRFSAERPEGSISTLTIQRTEQRDSAMYRCASSSSGEKEQFFGPGTRLTVL.

The chain has TRBV7-8 and TRBJ2-4; possible D gene TRBD2, 6 bases. The CDR3 totals 17 residues. Germline CDR1 is SGHVS and CDR2 is FQNEAQ. Deletions cut 1 base from V and 7 bases from J, with 20 bases between. CDR3 bases: TGTGCCAGCAGCTTAGGGAGCCTCGGGACGGGGAGGAACATTCAGTACTTC. It codes for CASSLGSLGTGRNIQYF.

This clonotype was observed at least ten times. The rearrangement joins TRBV7-2 to TRBJ1-2; tentative D call: TRBD1 (6 bases). This CDR3 contains 12 residues. Trimming shortened V by 5 bases and J by 8 bases, and 12 bases separated the two germline ends. Germline CDR1 reads SGHTA; CDR2 reads FQGNSA. As DNA, the CDR3 is TGTGCCAGCAGCCCAGGGGATGGCGGCTACACCTTC. Its translation is CASSPGDGGYTF.

The sample holds many counts of this clonotype. This rearrangement joins TRBV11-2 to TRBJ1-2; a possible D gene is TRBD1 (6 bases). CDR3 length: 14 residues. V was trimmed by 3 bases and J by 6 bases, leaving 14 bases between them. CDR1 and CDR2 (germline): SGHAT, FQNNGV. CDR3 protein: CASSFRQVLNGYTF. The CDR3 DNA reads TGTGCCAGCAGCTTCCGACAGGTCCTCAATGGCTACACCTTC.

This chain connects TRBV12-3 or TRBV12-4 to TRBJ1-1; D unresolved. The CDR3 extends over 12 amino acids. With 8 bases removed from V and 7 bases from J, the gap between germline ends came to 14 bases. The CDR3 loop reads CASARGGGEAFF. As DNA, the CDR3 is TGTGCCAGCGCGAGAGGTGGCGGTGAAGCTTTCTTT.

The table lists this clonotype with a few counts. The chain joins TRBV24-1 to TRBJ2-3; 13 bases agree with TRBD2. Germline-derived CDR1 and CDR2 are KGHDR and SFDVKD. The CDR3 is made up of 17 amino acids. V lost 4 bases and J lost 1; bases outside the gene matches: 4. The DNA of the CDR3 is TGTGCCACCAGTGACCCTGGGACTAGCGGGGGCACAGATACGCAGTATTTT. Translation: CATSDPGTSGGTDTQYF.

The V gene is TRBV5-1, the J gene TRBJ2-5; the D gene is possibly TRBD1 (5 bases). Germline V gene lookup returns CDR1 SGHRS and CDR2 YFSETQ. V lost 2 bases, J lost 4 bases, and 12 bases lay in between. The CDR3 is 14 amino acids. This CDR3 reads CASSFSGSVETQYF. CDR3 in DNA: TGCGCCAGCAGCTTTTCAGGGTCGGTAGAGACCCAGTACTTC.

The table lists this clonotype with a few counts. This chain uses TRBV5-4 with TRBJ2-7; D gene uncertain. V lost 1 base and J 0 bases, leaving 14 bases between the germline ends. This CDR3 is 16 amino acids long. Per the germline V gene, CDR1 is SGHNT and CDR2 is YYREEE (reference sequence). The CDR3 DNA reads as TGTGCCAGCAGCTTGTATTACGGGTCGATCTCCTACGAGCAGTACTTC. Residues: CASSLYYGSISYEQYF.

This clonotype has a count of ten or more. This chain connects TRBV27 to TRBJ2-3; D gene uncertain. CDR3 length: 14 residues. Germline V gives CDR1 MNHEY, CDR2 SMNVEV (reference sequence). Trimming removed 2 bases at V and 1 base at J, with 7 bases between. The CDR3 sequence is CASSLVQGTDTQYF. The CDR3 nucleotides are TGTGCCAGCAGTTTAGTTCAGGGCACAGATACGCAGTATTTT.

This clonotype was picked up a small number of times. The chain carries TRBV20-1 and TRBJ1-4; D is uncertain. Germline V gives CDR1 DFQATT, CDR2 SNEGSKA (reference sequence). The CDR3 is 11 residues long. Trimming stripped 4 bases from V and 6 bases from J, with 6 bases between. CDR3 sequence: CSAIVDEKLFF. In nucleotides, the CDR3 is TGCAGTGCTATAGTTGATGAAAAACTGTTTTTT.

This clonotype was seen a few times. The J gene is TRBJ2-5, the V gene TRBV12-3 or TRBV12-4; 7 nucleotides agree with TRBD2. V was clipped by 6 bases and J by 5 bases; unmatched bases: 12. The CDR3 is 15 amino acids. The CDR3 is CASRPGHGGEETQYF. The CDR3 bases are TGTGCCAGCAGACCAGGACATGGGGGGGAGGAGACCCAGTACTTC.

This clonotype came up a few times. This chain uses TRBV24-1 with TRBJ2-5, with 7 bases matching TRBD1. The CDR3 runs 14 residues. J was trimmed by 3 bases and V by 1 base; bases with no gene match: 1. CDR1 and CDR2 (germline): KGHDR, SFDVKD. CDR3 region: CATSDLGQEETQYF. The CDR3, as DNA: TGTGCCACCAGTGATTTAGGACAGGAAGAGACCCAGTACTTC.

There are a few counts of this clonotype. The chain recombines TRBV5-5 with TRBJ2-7; D uncertain. V lost 0 bases and J lost 3, with 10 bases in between. The CDR3 extends over 14 amino acids. Per the germline V gene, CDR1 is SGHKS and CDR2 is YYEKEE (reference sequence). The CDR3 here is CASSLDSTLYEQYF. CDR3 nucleotides: TGTGCCAGCAGCTTGGACAGCACTCTCTACGAGCAGTACTTC.

In its sample, this clonotype was seen a few times. The V and J genes are TRBV9 and TRBJ1-5, with 7 bases aligning to TRBD1. CDR3 length: 17 amino acids. V lost 0 bases to trimming and J lost 3 bases; unmatched junction nucleotides: 9. Germline CDR1 and CDR2: SGDLS and YYNGEE. The CDR3 loop is CASSVGGRQGDNQPQHF. The CDR3 DNA reads TGTGCCAGCAGCGTAGGGGGGCGACAGGGCGACAATCAGCCCCAGCATTTT.

This sequence joins TRBV5-1 and TRBJ2-1; D perhaps matches TRBD2 (5 bases). The CDR3 totals 15 residues. V was pared by 1 base and J by 0 bases, with 8 bases between. Germline lookup yields CDR1 SGHRS and CDR2 YFSETQ. In DNA, the CDR3 is TGCGCCAGCAGCTTGTGGGGAGACTCCTACAATGAGCAGTTCTTC. Its translation is CASSLWGDSYNEQFF.

The J gene is TRBJ2-7, the V gene TRBV5-1; 9 bases align to TRBD1. V shed 1 base, J shed 6 bases, and the junction held 8 bases outside the gene matches. The germline gives CDR1 SGHRS, CDR2 YFSETQ. The CDR3 runs to 15 residues. CDR3 protein: CASSLRPGQGSEQYF. Here the CDR3 DNA reads TGCGCCAGCAGCTTGAGGCCGGGACAGGGTTCCGAGCAGTACTTC.

This clonotype has a handful of counts. The chain combines TRBV6-2 or TRBV6-3 with TRBJ2-7; D possibly corresponds to TRBD1 (7 bases). The CDR3 extends over 18 amino acids. From germline, CDR1 is MNHEY and CDR2 SVGEGT. V was trimmed by 0 bases and J by 3 bases, leaving 21 bases between them. The CDR3: CASSYSGRGAKWDYEQYF. The CDR3 DNA reads as TGTGCCAGCAGTTACTCGGGCAGGGGGGCGAAGTGGGACTACGAGCAGTACTTC.

CDR3 DNA: TGTGCCAGCAGCTCCCGGGACTACCCTAGCACAGATACGCAGTATTTT. Its translation is CASSSRDYPSTDTQYF. V is TRBV7-8 and J is TRBJ2-3, with 7 bases aligning to TRBD2. V was pared by 4 bases and J by 0 bases, with 7 bases of the junction left unmatched. Looked up from germline, CDR1 is SGHVS and CDR2 is FQNEAQ. The CDR3 covers 16 residues.

This clonotype was recorded a few times. This chain connects TRBV27 to TRBJ1-2; a possible D gene is TRBD1 (5 bases). V was cut by 4 bases and J by 4 bases, with 13 bases left in between. Germline values: CDR1 MNHEY, CDR2 SMNVEV (reference sequence). The CDR3 loop spans 14 amino acids. The CDR3 here is CASSYRDGFYGYTF. The CDR3 DNA follows: TGTGCCAGCAGTTACCGGGACGGATTCTATGGCTACACCTTC.

This clonotype was detected many times. The rearrangement joins TRBV28 to TRBJ1-2; D is ambiguous. There are 17 residues in the CDR3. Trimming shortened V by 5 bases and J by 5 bases, and 24 bases separated the two germline ends. The germline CDR1 and CDR2 sequences are MDHEN and SYDVKM. The CDR3 sequence: CASSPKIGVGRHYGYTF. DNA for the CDR3: TGTGCCAGCAGTCCGAAAATTGGGGTGGGCAGGCATTATGGCTACACCTTC.

The chain uses TRBV10-3 and TRBJ2-7; TRBD2 agrees at 9 bases. Germline values: CDR1 ENHRY, CDR2 SYGVKD. CDR3 length: 14 residues. With 2 bases clipped from V and 6 bases from J, the junction kept 5 bases outside the gene matches. The CDR3 region is CAISEPAGGLEQYF. In nucleotides, the CDR3 is TGTGCCATCAGTGAGCCAGCGGGAGGTCTCGAGCAGTACTTC.

This clonotype showed up just a few times. This chain joins TRBV29-1 and TRBJ2-1; D uncertain. Between the trimmed V and J ends, which lost 2 bases and 0 bases, there was a span of 8 bases. Germline values: CDR1 SQVTM, CDR2 ANQGSEA. This CDR3 is 14 amino acids long. CDR3 bases: TGCAGCGTTGAAAGGCCAGACTCCTACAATGAGCAGTTCTTC. Translating it yields CSVERPDSYNEQFF.

In this sample, this clonotype turned up many times. This sequence joins TRBV20-1 and TRBJ2-7, with unresolved D. Germline V gene data show CDR1 as DFQATT and CDR2 as SNEGSKA (reference sequence). Trimming pared 3 bases from V and 0 bases from J, leaving 12 bases between. The CDR3 has 14 amino acids. CDR3 protein: CSASLLGFSYEQYF. The CDR3 DNA reads as TGCAGTGCTAGCCTACTCGGGTTCTCCTACGAGCAGTACTTC.

In its sample, this clonotype was seen many times. V is TRBV20-1 and J is TRBJ2-2; D possibly corresponds to TRBD2 (6 bases). Germline values: CDR1 DFQATT, CDR2 SNEGSKA (reference sequence). The CDR3 has 14 residues. V dropped 6 bases and J dropped 3 bases, with 14 bases sitting between them. The CDR3 here is CSAHPGLYTGELFF. The CDR3 DNA reads TGCAGTGCCCACCCGGGACTCTACACCGGGGAGCTGTTTTTT.

V gene TRBV10-3 combines with J gene TRBJ2-2; a weak D match, TRBD1 (6 bases). The CDR3 totals 14 residues. The V gene's germline CDR1 is ENHRY and CDR2 SYGVKD. Trimming took off 2 bases at V and 4 bases at J, with 8 bases between the two ends. The CDR3 sequence is CAISEKGGTGELFF. The CDR3 coding sequence is TGTGCCATCAGTGAGAAAGGGGGCACCGGGGAGCTGTTTTTT.